The rows below give T cell receptor beta chains drawn from one sample of a study of PD-1 blockade in classical Hodgkin lymphoma. Repertoires were generated with immunoSEQ multiplex PCR, while TCRdb's copy carries only in-frame clones and drops some. The sample includes roughly 19,000 clones, approximately 79% of them seen just once. This specimen consisted of peripheral blood mononuclear cells (PBMCs), obtained at baseline. These receptors came from a human donor with classical Hodgkin lymphoma. Both conserved end residues are part of each CDR3. Each record gives: J gene, D gene, clone size, V gene, CDR3 protein, CDR3 DNA. D genes are given only for firm matches. A clone size is listed for some rows: how often the clone was seen (once, few, many), or a class if it is expanded.

TRBJ2-7,NA,few,TRBV6-8,CASPIIAANEQYF,TGTGCCAGCCCCATCATCGCCGCTAACGAGCAGTACTTC
TRBJ2-7,TRBD2,once,TRBV18,CASSPPSASGNEQYF,TGTGCCAGCTCACCACCCTCGGCTAGCGGGAACGAGCAGTACTTC
TRBJ2-7,TRBD1,NA,TRBV5-4,CASSPGQGKYEQYF,TGTGCCAGCAGCCCGGGACAGGGGAAGTACGAGCAGTACTTC
TRBJ1-2,NA,NA,TRBV7-6,CASSAGEGVGYTF,TGTGCCAGCAGCGCCGGGGAGGGTGTTGGCTACACCTTC
TRBJ1-1,NA,NA,TRBV6-6,CASRRQVNTEAFF,TGTGCCAGCAGACGTCAGGTGAACACTGAAGCTTTCTTT
TRBJ2-7,NA,few,TRBV28,CASSSPVRAAYEQYF,TGTGCCAGCAGTTCCCCGGTGAGGGCAGCCTACGAGCAGTACTTC
TRBJ1-4,NA,NA,TRBV7-9,CATEGGPVEKLFF,TGTGCCACTGAGGGGGGGCCGGTCGAAAAACTGTTTTTT
TRBJ1-2,NA,NA,TRBV2,CASSPADGYGYTF,TGTGCCAGCAGCCCAGCGGACGGTTATGGCTACACCTTC
TRBJ1-2,NA,few,TRBV5-4,CASSQFQGNYGYTF,TGTGCCAGCAGCCAATTTCAGGGGAACTATGGCTACACCTTC
TRBJ2-3,NA,few,TRBV2,CASSLLETSTDTQYF,TGTGCCAGCAGCTTACTAGAAACAAGCACAGATACGCAGTATTTT
TRBJ1-2,NA,few,TRBV2,CASSGQAYGYTF,TGTGCCAGCAGTGGGCAGGCCTATGGCTACACCTTC
TRBJ1-2,NA,NA,TRBV7-9,CASSDLRGGYGYTF,TGTGCCAGCAGCGACCTTAGGGGGGGCTATGGCTACACCTTC
TRBJ1-1,TRBD1,many,TRBV19,CASSINNRGDTEAFF,TGTGCCAGTAGTATTAATAACAGGGGGGACACTGAAGCTTTCTTT
TRBJ2-1,NA,NA,TRBV19,CASSIEPNGAGGHNEQFF,TGTGCCAGTAGTATAGAGCCCAACGGGGCGGGCGGACACAATGAGCAGTTCTTC
TRBJ1-1,NA,NA,TRBV7-8,CASSLDSETEAFF,TGTGCCAGCAGCTTAGATTCGGAAACTGAAGCTTTCTTT
TRBJ2-2,TRBD2,once,TRBV27,CASSTMTSGITGELFF,TGTGCCAGCAGTACCATGACTAGCGGGATTACCGGGGAGCTGTTTTTT
TRBJ2-1,TRBD1,few,TRBV27,CASSPANRGRFGEQFF,TGTGCCAGCAGTCCAGCAAACAGGGGGCGCTTTGGTGAGCAGTTCTTC
TRBJ2-4,NA,NA,TRBV19,CASSISFGSGLAKNIQYF,TGTGCCAGTAGTATTAGTTTCGGGTCAGGACTAGCCAAAAACATTCAGTACTTC
TRBJ2-1,NA,NA,TRBV6-1,CASSEPSRDDNEQFF,TGTGCCAGCAGTGAACCTAGTCGAGACGACAATGAGCAGTTCTTC
TRBJ2-2,NA,NA,TRBV7-9,CASTIGTYTGELFF,TGTGCCAGCACCATAGGGACTTACACCGGGGAGCTGTTTTTT
TRBJ2-2,TRBD2,NA,TRBV12-5,CASGLTPGLAVKAGTSGELFF,TGTGCTAGTGGTCTAACCCCGGGACTAGCGGTCAAGGCGGGAACCAGCGGGGAGCTGTTTTTT
TRBJ2-1,TRBD2,many,TRBV19,CASSMGRALNEQFF,TGTGCCAGTAGTATGGGGAGGGCTCTCAATGAGCAGTTCTTC
TRBJ1-2,NA,NA,TRBV9,CASSVGVGQFYGYTF,TGTGCCAGCAGCGTGGGAGTTGGACAGTTCTATGGCTACACCTTC
TRBJ2-1,NA,few,TRBV6-6,CASSFQSSGYNEQFF,TGTGCCAGCAGTTTCCAGTCTAGTGGGTACAATGAGCAGTTCTTC
TRBJ1-6,NA,few,TRBV5-4,CASSLAPLGIFAF,TGTGCCAGCAGCTTGGCTCCCCTGGGTATCTTCGCTTTT
TRBJ2-3,NA,few,TRBV21-1,CASMLSNRDLCTDTQYF,TGTGCCAGCATGTTGAGCAATAGGGACCTTTGCACAGATACGCAGTATTTT
TRBJ2-7,NA,NA,TRBV4-1,CASSQGAYEQYF,TGCGCCAGCAGCCAAGGGGCCTACGAGCAGTACTTC
TRBJ1-3,TRBD1,NA,TRBV19,CASSIFRGPGNTIYF,TGTGCCAGTAGTATCTTCAGGGGGCCTGGAAACACCATATATTTT
TRBJ1-6,NA,once,TRBV15,CATSREPTGTGNSPLHF,TGTGCCACCAGCAGAGAGCCAACCGGGACGGGGAATTCACCCCTCCACTTT
TRBJ2-1,TRBD2,NA,TRBV10-3,CAISPGAGGLFEQFF,TGTGCCATCAGTCCCGGGGCGGGGGGCCTCTTTGAGCAGTTCTTC
TRBJ2-7,TRBD1,NA,TRBV10-3,CAISALQGLDEQYF,TGTGCCATCAGTGCGCTACAGGGGCTCGACGAGCAGTACTTC
TRBJ2-5,TRBD2,NA,TRBV4-1,CASSPRGSGRRETQYF,TGCGCCAGCAGCCCCCGGGGTAGCGGGAGACGCGAGACCCAGTACTTC
TRBJ1-5,NA,medium-sized,TRBV19,CASSRDKQPQHF,TGTGCCAGTAGTAGAGACAAACAGCCCCAGCATTTT
TRBJ2-7,TRBD2,NA,TRBV2,CASSDGGLAGSNYEQYF,TGTGCCAGCAGTGATGGGGGACTAGCGGGTTCTAACTACGAGCAGTACTTC
TRBJ2-7,NA,NA,TRBV11-3,CASSLGQVYEQYF,TGTGCCAGCAGCTTAGGGCAGGTCTACGAGCAGTACTTC
TRBJ1-1,NA,NA,TRBV6-1,CASFGPGRGGEAFF,TGTGCCAGCTTTGGCCCCGGTCGGGGGGGTGAAGCTTTCTTT
TRBJ1-1,NA,NA,TRBV30,CAWSALTPNTEAFF,TGTGCCTGGAGTGCCCTCACCCCGAACACTGAAGCTTTCTTT
TRBJ2-7,TRBD1,NA,TRBV27,CASSLYRGSYEQYF,TGTGCCAGCAGTTTATACAGGGGCTCCTACGAGCAGTACTTC
TRBJ2-1,NA,NA,TRBV2,CASKGLSGHNEQFF,TGTGCCAGCAAAGGACTAAGCGGTCACAATGAGCAGTTCTTC
TRBJ2-1,NA,once,TRBV29-1,CSVWENEQFF,TGCAGCGTTTGGGAAAATGAGCAGTTCTTC
TRBJ1-1,TRBD1,NA,TRBV28,CASSPPGTEGVRAFF,TGTGCCAGCAGTCCCCCCGGGACAGAAGGGGTTCGAGCTTTCTTT
TRBJ2-1,TRBD1,NA,TRBV7-3,CASSIQGANYNEQFF,TGTGCCAGCAGCATACAGGGGGCAAACTACAATGAGCAGTTCTTC